This TCR beta chain was found in a study of T cells in Graves' hyperthyroidism and ophthalmopathy. There are 17 residues in the CDR3. V lost 8 bases to trimming and J lost 6 bases; unmatched junction nucleotides: 15. Germline loops: CDR1 MRHNA, CDR2 SNTAGT. This clonotype occurred many times. TCR beta CDR3 regions were amplified from RNA transcripts. The TCR CDR3 was amplified in a first-round RT-PCR using the HTBI primer set. TCRdb itself ran the multiplex PCR reads through MiXCR, one entry per CDR3 protein. The sample lists a few hundred thousand distinct CDR3 sequences, about a sixth occurring once.

The receptor comes from a woman aged 40-49 years with Graves' ophthalmopathy. The gene calls are TRBV6-4 and TRBJ1-5; TRBD1 aligns across 11 bases. Material for sequencing was blood. As DNA, the CDR3 is TGTGCCAGCCTTAAACCACGGGGGACAGGGGGACGTCAGCCCCAGCATTTT. It translates to CASLKPRGTGGRQPQHF.